This T cell receptor (beta chain) was sequenced during a study of T-cell memory formation after mild COVID-19. Study outcomes and limitations: Among contracting clones, CD4+ were mainly CM/EM and CD8+ enriched in EMRA.

Germline values: CDR1 LNHDA, CDR2 SQIVND (reference sequence). The CDR3 is 14 amino acids. The V gene lost 5 bases and the J gene lost 5 bases, with 15 bases spanning the gap. This clonotype was observed a handful of times. Antigen specificity is unknown. MiXCR was run by TCRdb on the 5' RACE reads, yielding one entry per CDR3 protein. Of around 400,000 distinct CDR3 sequences in the sample, approximately 24% were seen once. The J gene is TRBJ1-2, the V gene TRBV19, with D perhaps matching TRBD1 (5 bases). The receptor was derived from an adult woman who had mild COVID-19 (a few samples of this study predate the infection). Cell type and time point are not known. Sequenced material: PBMCs or a T cell subset sorted from them (not recorded which). The CDR3 loop reads CASSPSGTGYGYTF. The CDR3 DNA is TGTGCCAGTAGTCCATCCGGGACGGGTTATGGCTACACCTTC.